This T cell receptor (beta chain) was retrieved from a study of cytomegalovirus exposure and HLA in healthy donors. Here immunoSEQ multiplex PCR was the method, and the copy in TCRdb shows in-frame clones only, minus some. The sample yields more than 300,000 clones, 86% seen once. Per germline, CDR1 SGDLS and CDR2 YYNGEE. Between the trimmed V and J ends, which lost 0 bases and 3 bases, there was a span of 7 bases. The CDR3 loop spans 14 amino acids. The chain employs TRBV9 and TRBJ2-1, with unresolved D. Specimen: PBMCs. The TCR comes from a woman aged 18-30 years in good health and CMV-seronegative. CDR3 DNA: TGTGCCAGCAGCGTAGATTGGAGCTACAATGAGCAGTTCTTC. Translated, it gives CASSVDWSYNEQFF.